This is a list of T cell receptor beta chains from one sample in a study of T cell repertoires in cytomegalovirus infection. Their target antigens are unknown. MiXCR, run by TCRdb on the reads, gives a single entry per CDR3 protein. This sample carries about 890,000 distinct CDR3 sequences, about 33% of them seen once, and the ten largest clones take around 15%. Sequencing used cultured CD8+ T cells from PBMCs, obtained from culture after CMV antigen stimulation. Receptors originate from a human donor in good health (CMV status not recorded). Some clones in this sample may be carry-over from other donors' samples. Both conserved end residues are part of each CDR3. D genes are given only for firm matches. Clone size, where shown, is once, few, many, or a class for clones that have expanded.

CDR3 protein: CASAARQTSTDTQYF
CDR3 DNA: TGTGCCAGCGCCGCTAGACAGACCAGCACAGATACGCAGTATTTT
D gene: NA
clone size: NA
J gene: TRBJ2-3
V gene: TRBV6-1

CDR3 protein: CASSPTTGTSEQYF
CDR3 DNA: TGTGCCAGCAGCCCCACGACAGGGACCAGCGAGCAGTACTTC
D gene: TRBD1
clone size: medium-sized
J gene: TRBJ2-7
V gene: TRBV9

CDR3 protein: CASSEFTEAFF
CDR3 DNA: TGTGCCAGCAGCGAGTTCACTGAAGCTTTCTTT
D gene: NA
clone size: NA
J gene: TRBJ1-1
V gene: TRBV12-3/TRBV12-4

CDR3 protein: CASSSRVGGFTDTQYF
CDR3 DNA: TGTGCCAGCAGCTCGAGGGTGGGGGGGTTCACAGATACGCAGTATTTT
D gene: TRBD2
clone size: NA
J gene: TRBJ2-3
V gene: TRBV7-6

CDR3 protein: CASSRPHLGADTQYF
CDR3 DNA: TGTGCCAGCAGCCGACCTCACCTCGGGGCCGATACGCAGTATTTT
D gene: NA
clone size: few
J gene: TRBJ2-3
V gene: TRBV7-8

CDR3 protein: CATPVEDSYGYTF
CDR3 DNA: TGTGCCACCCCGGTGGAGGACAGTTATGGCTACACCTTC
D gene: NA
clone size: NA
J gene: TRBJ1-2
V gene: TRBV7-9

CDR3 protein: CASSSTGVFYNEQFF
CDR3 DNA: TGTGCCAGCAGCTCAACAGGGGTATTCTACAATGAGCAGTTCTTC
D gene: TRBD1
clone size: NA
J gene: TRBJ2-1
V gene: TRBV7-9

CDR3 protein: CASSLKGTGAPLNTEAFF
CDR3 DNA: TGTGCCAGCAGCTTAAAAGGGACAGGGGCTCCATTGAACACTGAAGCTTTCTTT
D gene: TRBD1
clone size: few
J gene: TRBJ1-1
V gene: TRBV7-9

CDR3 protein: CASPGTRVNTEAFF
CDR3 DNA: TGTGCCAGTCCCGGGACACGGGTGAACACTGAAGCTTTCTTT
D gene: NA
clone size: few
J gene: TRBJ1-1
V gene: TRBV6-1

CDR3 protein: CASSWASNSNQPQHF
CDR3 DNA: TGTGCCAGCAGTTGGGCCAGCAATAGCAATCAGCCCCAGCATTTT
D gene: NA
clone size: few
J gene: TRBJ1-5
V gene: TRBV12-3/TRBV12-4

CDR3 protein: CASSANGEQYF
CDR3 DNA: TGTGCCAGTAGTGCAAATGGCGAGCAGTACTTC
D gene: NA
clone size: NA
J gene: TRBJ2-7
V gene: TRBV19

CDR3 protein: CASTSAPTADTQYF
CDR3 DNA: TGTGCCAGCACCTCGGCACCTACTGCAGATACGCAGTATTTT
D gene: NA
clone size: NA
J gene: TRBJ2-3
V gene: TRBV7-9

CDR3 protein: CASSLRQASYEQYF
CDR3 DNA: TGTGCCAGCAGTTTGAGGCAGGCCTCCTACGAGCAGTACTTC
D gene: NA
clone size: NA
J gene: TRBJ2-7
V gene: TRBV27

CDR3 protein: CASSGREGQGYTGELFF
CDR3 DNA: TGTGCCAGCAGCGGACGTGAGGGACAGGGTTACACCGGGGAGCTGTTTTTT
D gene: TRBD1
clone size: NA
J gene: TRBJ2-2
V gene: TRBV14

CDR3 protein: CASSSETGLSTEAFF
CDR3 DNA: TGTGCCAGCAGCTCCGAGACAGGCTTAAGCACTGAAGCTTTCTTT
D gene: NA
clone size: NA
J gene: TRBJ1-1
V gene: TRBV5-4

CDR3 protein: CASSYSTLAGGPTITDTQYF
CDR3 DNA: TGTGCCAGCAGTTACTCGACACTAGCGGGGGGGCCGACGATCACAGATACGCAGTATTTT
D gene: TRBD2
clone size: many
J gene: TRBJ2-3
V gene: TRBV6-5

CDR3 protein: CASSLASLGRGQNGYTF
CDR3 DNA: TGTGCCAGCAGCTTAGCGAGTTTGGGCAGGGGGCAAAATGGCTACACCTTC
D gene: TRBD1
clone size: few
J gene: TRBJ1-2
V gene: TRBV7-2

CDR3 protein: CVSSHTRINEQFF
CDR3 DNA: TGTGTCAGCAGCCACACTAGAATCAATGAGCAGTTCTTC
D gene: NA
clone size: NA
J gene: TRBJ2-1
V gene: TRBV14

CDR3 protein: CASSYGLAGGADTQYF
CDR3 DNA: TGTGCCAGCAGTTACGGACTAGCGGGGGGCGCAGATACGCAGTATTTT
D gene: TRBD2
clone size: NA
J gene: TRBJ2-3
V gene: TRBV6-2/TRBV6-3

CDR3 protein: CSALGLQNTGELFF
CDR3 DNA: TGCAGTGCTCTAGGTCTACAGAACACCGGGGAGCTGTTTTTT
D gene: NA
clone size: few
J gene: TRBJ2-2
V gene: TRBV20-1

CDR3 protein: CASTPQNTPDTQYF
CDR3 DNA: TGTGCCAGCACCCCCCAGAACACGCCAGATACGCAGTATTTT
D gene: NA
clone size: NA
J gene: TRBJ2-3
V gene: TRBV7-9

CDR3 protein: CASSFGSYTDTQYF
CDR3 DNA: TGTGCCAGCAGTTTCGGGAGCTACACAGATACGCAGTATTTT
D gene: NA
clone size: NA
J gene: TRBJ2-3
V gene: TRBV27